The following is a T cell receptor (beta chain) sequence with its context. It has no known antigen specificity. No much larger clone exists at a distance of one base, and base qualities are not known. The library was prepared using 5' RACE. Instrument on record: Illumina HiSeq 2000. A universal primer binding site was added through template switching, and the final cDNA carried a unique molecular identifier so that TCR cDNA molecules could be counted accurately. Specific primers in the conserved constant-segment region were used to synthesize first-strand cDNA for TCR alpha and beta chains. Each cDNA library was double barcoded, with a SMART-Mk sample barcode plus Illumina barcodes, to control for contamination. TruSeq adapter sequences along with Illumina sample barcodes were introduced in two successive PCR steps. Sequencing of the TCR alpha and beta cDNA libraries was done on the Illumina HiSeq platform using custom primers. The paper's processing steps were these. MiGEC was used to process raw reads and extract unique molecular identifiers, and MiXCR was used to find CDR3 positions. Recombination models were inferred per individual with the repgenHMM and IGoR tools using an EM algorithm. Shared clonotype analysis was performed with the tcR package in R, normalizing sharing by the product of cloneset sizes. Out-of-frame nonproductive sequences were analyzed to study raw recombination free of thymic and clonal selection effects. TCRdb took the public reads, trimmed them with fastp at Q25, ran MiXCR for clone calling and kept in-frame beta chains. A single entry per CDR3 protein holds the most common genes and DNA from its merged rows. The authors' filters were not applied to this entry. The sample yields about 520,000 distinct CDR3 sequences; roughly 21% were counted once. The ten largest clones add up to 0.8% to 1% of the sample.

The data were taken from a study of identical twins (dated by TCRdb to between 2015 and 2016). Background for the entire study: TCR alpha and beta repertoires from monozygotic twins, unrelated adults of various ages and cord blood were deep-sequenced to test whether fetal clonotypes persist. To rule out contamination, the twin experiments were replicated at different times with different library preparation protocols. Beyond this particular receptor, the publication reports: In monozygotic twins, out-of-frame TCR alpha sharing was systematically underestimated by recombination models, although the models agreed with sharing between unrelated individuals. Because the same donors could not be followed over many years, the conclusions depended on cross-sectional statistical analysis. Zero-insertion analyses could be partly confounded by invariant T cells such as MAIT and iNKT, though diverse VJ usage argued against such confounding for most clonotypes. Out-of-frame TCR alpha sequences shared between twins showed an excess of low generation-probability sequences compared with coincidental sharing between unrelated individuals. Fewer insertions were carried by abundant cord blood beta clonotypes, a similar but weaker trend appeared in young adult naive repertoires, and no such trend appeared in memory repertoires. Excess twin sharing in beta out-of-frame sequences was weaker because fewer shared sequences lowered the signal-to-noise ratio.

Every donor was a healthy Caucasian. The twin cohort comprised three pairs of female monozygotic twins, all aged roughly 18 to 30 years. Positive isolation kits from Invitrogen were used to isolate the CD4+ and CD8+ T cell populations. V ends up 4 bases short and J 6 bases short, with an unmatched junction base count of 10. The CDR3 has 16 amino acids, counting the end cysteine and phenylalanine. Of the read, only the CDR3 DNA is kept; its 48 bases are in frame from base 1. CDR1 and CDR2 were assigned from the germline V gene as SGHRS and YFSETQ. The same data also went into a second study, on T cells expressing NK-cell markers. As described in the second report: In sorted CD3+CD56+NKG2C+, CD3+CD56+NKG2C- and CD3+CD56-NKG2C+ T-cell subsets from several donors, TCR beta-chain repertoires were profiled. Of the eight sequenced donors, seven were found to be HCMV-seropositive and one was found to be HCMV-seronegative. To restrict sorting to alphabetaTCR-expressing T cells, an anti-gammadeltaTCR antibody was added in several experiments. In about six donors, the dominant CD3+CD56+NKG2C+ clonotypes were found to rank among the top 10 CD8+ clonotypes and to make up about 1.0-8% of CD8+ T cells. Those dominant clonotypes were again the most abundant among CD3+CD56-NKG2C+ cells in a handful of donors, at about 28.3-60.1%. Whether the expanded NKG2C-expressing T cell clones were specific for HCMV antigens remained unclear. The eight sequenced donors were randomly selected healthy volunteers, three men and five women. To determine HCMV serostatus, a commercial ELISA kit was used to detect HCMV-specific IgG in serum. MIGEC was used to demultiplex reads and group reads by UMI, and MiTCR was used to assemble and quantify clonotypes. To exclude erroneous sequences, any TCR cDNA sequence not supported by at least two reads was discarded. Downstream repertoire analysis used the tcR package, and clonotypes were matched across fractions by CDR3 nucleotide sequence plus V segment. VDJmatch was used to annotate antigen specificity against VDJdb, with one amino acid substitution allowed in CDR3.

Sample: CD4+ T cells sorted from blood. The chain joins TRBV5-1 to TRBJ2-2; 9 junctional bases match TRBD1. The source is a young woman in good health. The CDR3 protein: CASSPPGTGFSGELFF. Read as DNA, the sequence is TGCGCCAGCAGCCCGCCCGGGACAGGGTTCTCCGGGGAGCTGTTTTTT.